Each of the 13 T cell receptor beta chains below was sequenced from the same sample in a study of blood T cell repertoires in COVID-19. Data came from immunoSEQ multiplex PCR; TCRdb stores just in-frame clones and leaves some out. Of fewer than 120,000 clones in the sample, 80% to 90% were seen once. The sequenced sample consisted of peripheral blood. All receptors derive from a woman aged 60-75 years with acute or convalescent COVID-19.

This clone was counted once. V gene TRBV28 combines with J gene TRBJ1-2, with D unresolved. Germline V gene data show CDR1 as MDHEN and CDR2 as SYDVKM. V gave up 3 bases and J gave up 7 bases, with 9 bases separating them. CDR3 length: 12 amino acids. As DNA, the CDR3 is TGTGCCAGCAGTTTGGAGGGCCGTGGCTACACCTTC. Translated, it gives CASSLEGRGYTF.

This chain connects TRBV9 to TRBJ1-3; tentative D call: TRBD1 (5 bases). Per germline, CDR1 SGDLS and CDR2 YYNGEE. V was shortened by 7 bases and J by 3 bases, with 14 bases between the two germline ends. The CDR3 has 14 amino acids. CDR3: CASDKTEGGNTIYF. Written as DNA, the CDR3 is TGTGCCAGCGATAAGACAGAAGGTGGAAACACCATATATTTT.

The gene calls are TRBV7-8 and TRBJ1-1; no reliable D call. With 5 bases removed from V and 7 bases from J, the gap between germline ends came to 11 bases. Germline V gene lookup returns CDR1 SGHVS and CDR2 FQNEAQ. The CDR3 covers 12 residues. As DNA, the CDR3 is TGTGCCAGCAGCCAGTCGAACGGTGAAGCTTTCTTT. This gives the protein CASSQSNGEAFF.

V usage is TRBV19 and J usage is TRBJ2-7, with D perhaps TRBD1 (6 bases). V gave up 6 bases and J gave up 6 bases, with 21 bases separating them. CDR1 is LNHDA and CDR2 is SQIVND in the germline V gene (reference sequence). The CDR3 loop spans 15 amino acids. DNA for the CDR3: TGTGCCAGTAGGCACAACAGGGACCCTGGGGGCGAGCAGTACTTC. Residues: CASRHNRDPGGEQYF. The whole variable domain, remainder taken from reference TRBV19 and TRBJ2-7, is DGGITQSPKYLFRKEGQNVTLSCEQNLNHDAMYWYRQDPGQGLRLIYYSQIVNDFQKGDIAEGYSVSREKKESFPLTVTSAQKNPTAFYLCASRHNRDPGGEQYFGPGTRLTVT.

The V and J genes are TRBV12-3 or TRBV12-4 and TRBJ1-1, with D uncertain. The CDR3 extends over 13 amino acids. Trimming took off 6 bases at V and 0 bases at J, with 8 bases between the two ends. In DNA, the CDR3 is TGTGCCAGCAGAAAAATCATGAACACTGAAGCTTTCTTT. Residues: CASRKIMNTEAFF.

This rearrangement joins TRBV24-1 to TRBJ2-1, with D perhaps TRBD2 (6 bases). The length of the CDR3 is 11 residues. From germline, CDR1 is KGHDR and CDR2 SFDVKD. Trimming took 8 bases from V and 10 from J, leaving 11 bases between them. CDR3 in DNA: TGTGCCACCACCGGGGGTGGAGAGCAGTTCTTC. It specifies CATTGGGEQFF.

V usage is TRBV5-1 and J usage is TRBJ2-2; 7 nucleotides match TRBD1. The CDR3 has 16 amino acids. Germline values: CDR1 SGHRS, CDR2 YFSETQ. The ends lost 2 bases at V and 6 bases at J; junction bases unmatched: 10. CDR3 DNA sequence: TGCGCCAGCAGCTTCGGACAGGCTCCCATGTCCGGGGAGCTGTTTTTT. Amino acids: CASSFGQAPMSGELFF. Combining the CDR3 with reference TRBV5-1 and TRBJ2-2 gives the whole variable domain KAGVTQTPRYLIKTRGQQVTLSCSPISGHRSVSWYQQTPGQGLQFLFEYFSETQRNKGNFPGRFSGRQFSNSRSEMNVSTLELGDSALYLCASSFGQAPMSGELFFGEGSRLTVL.

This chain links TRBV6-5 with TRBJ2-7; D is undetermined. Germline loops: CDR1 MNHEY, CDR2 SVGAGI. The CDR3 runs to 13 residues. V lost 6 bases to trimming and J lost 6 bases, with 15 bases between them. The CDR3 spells CASRSTRGPEQYF. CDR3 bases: TGTGCCAGCAGGTCTACCCGAGGTCCCGAGCAGTACTTC.

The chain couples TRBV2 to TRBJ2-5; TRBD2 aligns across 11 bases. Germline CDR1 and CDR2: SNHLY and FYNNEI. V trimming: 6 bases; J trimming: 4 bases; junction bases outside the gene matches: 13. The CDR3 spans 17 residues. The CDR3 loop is CASSLRLAGKFRETQYF. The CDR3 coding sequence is TGTGCCAGCAGCCTCCGACTAGCGGGGAAGTTTAGAGAGACCCAGTACTTC.

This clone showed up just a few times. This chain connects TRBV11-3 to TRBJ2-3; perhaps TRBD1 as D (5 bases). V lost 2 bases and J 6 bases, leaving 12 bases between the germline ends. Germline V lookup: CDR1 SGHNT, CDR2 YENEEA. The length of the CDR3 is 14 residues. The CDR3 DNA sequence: TGTGCCAGCAGCTTATCGTCCAGGGTGGATACGCAGTATTTT. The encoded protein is CASSLSSRVDTQYF.

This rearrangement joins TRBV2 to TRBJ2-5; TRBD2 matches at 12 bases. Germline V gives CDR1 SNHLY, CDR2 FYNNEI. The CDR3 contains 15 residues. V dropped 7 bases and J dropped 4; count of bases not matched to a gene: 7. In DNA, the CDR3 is TGTGCCAGCATTCTTCTAGCGGGGGGGTTAGAGACCCAGTACTTC. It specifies CASILLAGGLETQYF.

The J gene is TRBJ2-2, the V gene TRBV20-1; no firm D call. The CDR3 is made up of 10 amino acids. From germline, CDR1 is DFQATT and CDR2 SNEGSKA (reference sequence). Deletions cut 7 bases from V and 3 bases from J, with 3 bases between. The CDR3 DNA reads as TGCAGTGTCGACACCGGGGAGCTGTTTTTT. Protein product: CSVDTGELFF.

The CDR3 bases are TGCGCCAGCAGCCTAAACCGGGACAGGGGAGATACGCAGTATTTT. Residues: CASSLNRDRGDTQYF. The genes are TRBV4-1 and TRBJ2-3; 10 bases match TRBD1. Unmatched junction bases numbered 6, after V lost 4 bases and J lost 5 bases. Germline V gives CDR1 MGHRA, CDR2 YSYEKL. The CDR3 is 15 amino acids.